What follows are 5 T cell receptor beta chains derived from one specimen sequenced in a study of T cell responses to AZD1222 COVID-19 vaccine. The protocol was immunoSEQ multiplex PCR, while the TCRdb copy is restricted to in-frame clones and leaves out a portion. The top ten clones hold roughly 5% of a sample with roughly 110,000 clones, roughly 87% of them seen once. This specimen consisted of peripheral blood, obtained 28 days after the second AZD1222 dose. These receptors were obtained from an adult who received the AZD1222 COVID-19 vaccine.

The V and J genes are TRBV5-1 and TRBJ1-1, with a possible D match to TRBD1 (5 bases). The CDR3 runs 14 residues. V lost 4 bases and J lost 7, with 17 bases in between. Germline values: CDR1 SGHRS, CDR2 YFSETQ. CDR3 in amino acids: CASSITAGSVEAFF. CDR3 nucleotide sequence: TGCGCCAGCAGCATAACCGCAGGGTCCGTTGAAGCTTTCTTT.

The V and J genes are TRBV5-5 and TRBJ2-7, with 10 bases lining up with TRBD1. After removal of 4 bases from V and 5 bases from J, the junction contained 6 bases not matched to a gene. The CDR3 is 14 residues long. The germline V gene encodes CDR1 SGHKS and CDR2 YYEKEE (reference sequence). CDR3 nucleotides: TGTGCCAGCAGCCCCGACAGGGGGCGCGACGAGCAGTACTTC. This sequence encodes CASSPDRGRDEQYF. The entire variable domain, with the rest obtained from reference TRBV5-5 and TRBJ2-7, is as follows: DAGVTQSPTHLIKTRGQQVTLRCSPISGHKSVSWYQQVLGQGPQFIFQYYEKEERGRGNFPDRFSARQFPNYSSELNVNALLLGDSALYLCASSPDRGRDEQYFGPGTRLTVT.

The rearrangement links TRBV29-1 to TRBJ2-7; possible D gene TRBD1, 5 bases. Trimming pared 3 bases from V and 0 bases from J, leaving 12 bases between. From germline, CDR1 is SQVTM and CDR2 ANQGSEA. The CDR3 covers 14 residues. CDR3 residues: CSVDSPGISYEQYF. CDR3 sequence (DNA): TGCAGCGTTGACTCTCCAGGGATCTCCTACGAGCAGTACTTC.

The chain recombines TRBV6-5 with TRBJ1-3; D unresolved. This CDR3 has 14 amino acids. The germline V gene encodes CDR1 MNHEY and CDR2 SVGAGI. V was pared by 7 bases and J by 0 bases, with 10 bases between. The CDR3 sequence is CASKRAFSGNTIYF. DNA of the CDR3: TGTGCCAGCAAAAGGGCGTTCTCTGGAAACACCATATATTTT.

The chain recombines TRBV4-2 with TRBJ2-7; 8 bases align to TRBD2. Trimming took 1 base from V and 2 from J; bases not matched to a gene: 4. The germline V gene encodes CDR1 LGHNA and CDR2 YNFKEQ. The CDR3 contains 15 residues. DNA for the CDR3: TGTGCCAGCAGCCAAGTGGCGGGGGGTCCCTACGAGCAGTACTTC. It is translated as CASSQVAGGPYEQYF.